What follows are 14 T cell receptor beta chains derived from one specimen sequenced in a study of T cell changes during pregnancy in multiple sclerosis (dated by TCRdb to the late 2010s). The library relied on the immunoSEQ multiplex PCR assay. TCRdb mirrors the immuneACCESS table, restricted to in-frame sequences. Some clones are absent from its copies; in checked studies, under half trace to an unresolved V gene, and the reason for the others is unknown. This sample comprises 30,000 to 35,000 clones, 90% of them detected only once. Approximately 11% of the sample belongs to the ten largest clones. This material consisted of CD8+ T cells from peripheral blood mononuclear cells, taken before pregnancy. These receptors originate from a female donor with multiple sclerosis, enrolled in a pregnancy study.

The V call is TRBV6-1, the J call TRBJ2-7, with 14 positions matching TRBD2. J gave up 0 bases and V 0 bases, and 13 bases lay outside the gene matches. The V gene's germline CDR1 is MNHNS and CDR2 SASEGT. This CDR3 is 21 amino acids long. In nucleotides, the CDR3 is TGTGCCAGCAGTGAAGCCCTACGACTAGCGGGAGGGCCATATTTCTCCTACGAGCAGTACTTC. Protein product: CASSEALRLAGGPYFSYEQYF.

V gene TRBV5-1 combines with J gene TRBJ2-5; TRBD1 agrees at 10 bases. The J segment lost 4 bases and the V segment lost 0 bases, leaving 12 bases of the junction unmatched. The germline V gene has CDR1 SGHRS and CDR2 YFSETQ. The CDR3 is made up of 18 amino acids. This CDR3 is CASSLAAVGQGFRETQYF. The CDR3 bases are TGCGCCAGCAGCTTGGCGGCTGTGGGACAGGGGTTCCGAGAGACCCAGTACTTC.

This chain links TRBV7-3 with TRBJ2-1; TRBD2 matches 12 bases. V lost 5 bases, J lost 4 bases, and 3 bases stayed unmatched. This CDR3 is built from 15 residues. Germline V gives CDR1 SGHTA, CDR2 FQGTGA. CDR3 nucleotide sequence: TGTGCCAGCAGCCCTAGCGGGGGGGCGTACAATGAGCAGTTCTTC. Translated: CASSPSGGAYNEQFF.

The chain is built from TRBV4-1 and TRBJ2-3, with 8 positions matching TRBD1. The V and J ends lost 7 bases and 4 bases, in that order; junction bases with no gene match: 10. This CDR3 region has 15 residues. Germline V gives CDR1 MGHRA, CDR2 YSYEKL. In DNA, the CDR3 is TGCGCCAGCACCCTACAGGGGGAATGGTCAGATACGCAGTATTTT. This sequence encodes CASTLQGEWSDTQYF.

In this sample, this clone turned up a few times. V is TRBV7-9 and J is TRBJ1-1; no definite D call. Germline CDR1 reads SEHNR; CDR2 reads FQNEAQ (reference sequence). The CDR3 is made up of 10 amino acids. V shed 4 bases and J shed 9 bases, with 6 bases lying between them. The CDR3 region has the DNA TGTGCCAGCAGCTCTACCCAAGCTTTCTTT. Translated: CASSSTQAFF.

This chain joins TRBV13 and TRBJ2-7; 8 bases are shared with TRBD1. CDR3 length equals 16 residues. Germline V lookup: CDR1 PRHDT, CDR2 FYEKMQ (reference sequence). J lost 0 bases, V lost 2 bases, and 6 bases had no gene match. The CDR3 loop reads CASSLQDRDLSYEQYF. The CDR3, as DNA: TGTGCCAGCAGCTTACAGGACAGGGACCTCTCCTACGAGCAGTACTTC.

The rearrangement links TRBV19 to TRBJ2-3; 7 nucleotides agree with TRBD2. Per germline, CDR1 LNHDA and CDR2 SQIVND (reference sequence). CDR3 length equals 16 residues. The V segment lost 3 bases and the J segment 3 bases; nucleotides outside the gene matches: 9. CDR3: CASSIRVREQTDTQYF. The DNA of the CDR3 is TGTGCCAGTAGTATCCGGGTGCGGGAGCAGACAGATACGCAGTATTTT. Combining the CDR3 with reference TRBV19 and TRBJ2-3 gives the whole variable domain DGGITQSPKYLFRKEGQNVTLSCEQNLNHDAMYWYRQDPGQGLRLIYYSQIVNDFQKGDIAEGYSVSREKKESFPLTVTSAQKNPTAFYLCASSIRVREQTDTQYFGPGTRLTVL.

This chain links TRBV19 with TRBJ2-7, with 8 bases identical to TRBD1. This CDR3 has 15 amino acids. Losses at the gene ends were 5 bases for V and 5 bases for J; bases not matched to a gene: 11. Germline-derived CDR1 and CDR2 are LNHDA and SQIVND (reference sequence). CDR3 amino acids: CASSSHRQGLDEQYF. In DNA form, the CDR3 reads TGTGCCAGTAGTTCCCATCGACAGGGGCTGGACGAGCAGTACTTC.

The rearrangement links TRBV19 to TRBJ1-5; D is possibly TRBD1 (5 bases). V was cut by 7 bases and J by 2 bases, with 15 bases left in between. Germline V gives CDR1 LNHDA, CDR2 SQIVND (reference sequence). CDR3 length: 15 residues. CDR3 amino acids: CASITEPGGNQPQHF. The CDR3 bases are TGTGCCAGTATCACCGAACCGGGGGGCAATCAGCCCCAGCATTTT.

This clone is medium-sized (0.01 to 0.1%) by share. This chain links TRBV14 with TRBJ1-3; no firm D call. Between the trimmed V and J ends, which lost 8 bases and 0 bases, there was a span of 11 bases. This CDR3 is 14 amino acids long. CDR1 SGHDN and CDR2 FVKESK come from the germline V gene. The CDR3 DNA sequence: TGTGCCAGCTCGCGGGCTCACTCTGGAAACACCATATATTTT. It is translated as CASSRAHSGNTIYF. Full variable domain (rest looked up from reference TRBV14 and TRBJ1-3): EAGVTQFPSHSVIEKGQTVTLRCDPISGHDNLYWYRRVMGKEIKFLLHFVKESKQDESGMPNNRFLAERTGGTYSTLKVQPAELEDSGVYFCASSRAHSGNTIYFGEGSWLTVV.

This chain joins TRBV6-5 and TRBJ1-1, with 7 nucleotides matching TRBD1. Germline V gives CDR1 MNHEY, CDR2 SVGAGI. The V segment lost 5 bases and the J segment 5 bases; nucleotides outside the gene matches: 11. This CDR3 region has 15 residues. The CDR3 loop reads CASSKTSGGRTEAFF. The CDR3 coding sequence is TGTGCCAGCAGTAAAACTTCAGGGGGGAGGACTGAAGCTTTCTTT.

The chain employs TRBV7-6 and TRBJ2-1; 8 nucleotides match TRBD2. Looked up from germline, CDR1 is SGHVS and CDR2 is FNYEAQ. V shed 2 bases and J 8 bases; nucleotides not matched to a gene: 8. This CDR3 contains 15 residues. CDR3 sequence: CASSLPGTRAYEQFF. The CDR3 nucleotides are TGTGCCAGCAGCTTACCCGGGACTAGGGCATATGAGCAGTTCTTC.

The chain recombines TRBV9 with TRBJ2-1, with 10 positions matching TRBD2. V lost 2 bases, J lost 4 bases, and 3 bases stayed unmatched. The CDR3 has 15 residues. Germline V gives CDR1 SGDLS, CDR2 YYNGEE. The CDR3 loop reads CASSVSGGPYNEQFF. The CDR3 DNA sequence: TGTGCCAGCAGCGTTAGCGGGGGGCCGTACAATGAGCAGTTCTTC.

The chain carries TRBV19 and TRBJ1-3, with D hard to call. Germline-derived CDR1 and CDR2 are LNHDA and SQIVND (reference sequence). Trimming removed 10 bases from V and 0 bases from J, with 13 bases in between. CDR3 size: 14 residues. CDR3 region: CATVEVGSGNTIYF. The CDR3 DNA follows: TGTGCCACGGTGGAGGTGGGCTCTGGAAACACCATATATTTT.